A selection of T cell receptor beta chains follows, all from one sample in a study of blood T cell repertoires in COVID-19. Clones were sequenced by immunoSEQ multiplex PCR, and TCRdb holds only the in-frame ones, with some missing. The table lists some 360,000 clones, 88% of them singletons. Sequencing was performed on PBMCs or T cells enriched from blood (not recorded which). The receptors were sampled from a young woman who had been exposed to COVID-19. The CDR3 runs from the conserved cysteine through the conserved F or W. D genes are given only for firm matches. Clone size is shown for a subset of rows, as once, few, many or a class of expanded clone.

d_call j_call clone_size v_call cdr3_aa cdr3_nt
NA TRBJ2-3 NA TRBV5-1 CASSLIMGGAGDTQYF TGCGCCAGCAGCTTGATTATGGGGGGAGCCGGGGATACGCAGTATTTT
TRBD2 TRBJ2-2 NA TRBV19 CASTMGGRRGGELFF TGTGCCAGTACCATGGGCGGGAGAAGGGGCGGGGAGCTGTTTTTT
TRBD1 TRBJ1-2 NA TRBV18 CASSPRQGDDGYTF TGTGCCAGCTCACCACGGCAGGGGGACGATGGCTACACCTTC
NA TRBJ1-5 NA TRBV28 CASSLSDRNQPQHF TGTGCCAGCAGTTTATCGGACAGAAATCAGCCCCAGCATTTT
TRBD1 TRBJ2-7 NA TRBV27 CASSLGWGTGSYEQYF TGTGCCAGCAGTTTGGGATGGGGGACAGGGTCCTACGAGCAGTACTTC
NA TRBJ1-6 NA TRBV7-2 CASSLRGFNSPLHF TGTGCCAGCAGCTTAAGGGGCTTCAATTCACCCCTCCACTTT
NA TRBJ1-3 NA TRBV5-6 CASSYGGAGNTIYF TGTGCCAGCAGCTACGGGGGAGCTGGAAACACCATATATTTT
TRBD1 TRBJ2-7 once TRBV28 CASRVTGVYEQYF TGTGCCAGCAGGGTAACAGGGGTCTACGAGCAGTACTTC
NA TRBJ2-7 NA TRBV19 CASRSASYEQYF TGTGCCAGTAGGAGCGCGTCCTACGAGCAGTACTTC
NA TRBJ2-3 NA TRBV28 CASSLTVLTDTQYF TGTGCCAGCAGTTTGACGGTACTAACAGATACGCAGTATTTT
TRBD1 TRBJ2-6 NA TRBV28 CASSGTGGTGANVLTF TGTGCCAGCAGTGGGACAGGGGGGACCGGGGCCAACGTCCTGACTTTC
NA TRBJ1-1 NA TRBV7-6 CASSLREGGGTEAFF TGTGCCAGCAGCCTAAGGGAGGGTGGGGGTACTGAAGCTTTCTTT
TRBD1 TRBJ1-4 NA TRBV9 CASSGQGGTNEKLFF TGTGCCAGCAGCGGACAGGGGGGCACTAATGAAAAACTGTTTTTT
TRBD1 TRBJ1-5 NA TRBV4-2 CASSQDSTGANQPQHF TGTGCCAGCAGCCAAGATTCGACAGGGGCTAATCAGCCCCAGCATTTT
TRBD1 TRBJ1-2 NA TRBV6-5 CASSQTGPAGYTF TGTGCCAGCAGCCAGACAGGGCCCGCCGGCTACACCTTC
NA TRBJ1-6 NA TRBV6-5 CASSSRSYNSPLHF TGTGCCAGCAGTTCCCGCAGCTATAATTCACCCCTCCACTTT
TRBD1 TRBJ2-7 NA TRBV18 CASSPEMPAAGTGSYEQYF TGTGCCAGCTCACCAGAGATGCCCGCCGCCGGGACAGGGAGCTACGAGCAGTACTTC
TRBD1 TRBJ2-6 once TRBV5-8 CASSTTGARFSGANVLTF TGTGCCAGCAGCACAACAGGGGCCCGTTTCTCTGGGGCCAACGTCCTGACTTTC
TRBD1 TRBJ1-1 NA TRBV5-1 CASSVGQGGFQDTEAFF TGCGCCAGCAGCGTGGGACAGGGCGGGTTTCAGGACACTGAAGCTTTCTTT
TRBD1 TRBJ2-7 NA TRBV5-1 CASSLASGTGAYEQYF TGCGCCAGCAGCTTGGCCTCCGGGACAGGGGCCTACGAGCAGTACTTC
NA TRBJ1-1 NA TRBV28 CASSFVGLGNTEAFF TGTGCCAGCAGTTTTGTTGGACTGGGGAACACTGAAGCTTTCTTT
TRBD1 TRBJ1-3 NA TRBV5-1 CASSRTGVIQDIGNTIYF TGCGCCAGCAGCCGGACAGGAGTTATTCAGGACATCGGAAACACCATATATTTT
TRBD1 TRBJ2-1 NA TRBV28 CASSLQGVGYNEQFF TGTGCCAGCAGTTTGCAGGGGGTTGGCTACAATGAGCAGTTCTTC
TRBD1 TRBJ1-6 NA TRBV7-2 CASSSTPNRGSPLHF TGTGCCAGCAGCTCCACCCCCAACAGGGGGTCACCCCTCCACTTT
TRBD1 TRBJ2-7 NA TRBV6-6 CASSRDREEGEQYF TGTGCCAGCAGTAGGGACAGGGAGGAAGGCGAGCAGTACTTC
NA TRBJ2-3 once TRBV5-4 CASSFDAVDTQYF TGTGCCAGCAGCTTTGATGCGGTTGATACGCAGTATTTT
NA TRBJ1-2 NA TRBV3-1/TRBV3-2 CASSQDRAYGYTF TGTGCCAGCAGCCAAGACAGGGCCTATGGCTACACCTTC
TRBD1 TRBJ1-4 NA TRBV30 CASSTGAANEKLFF TGTGCCTCGAGTACAGGGGCTGCTAATGAAAAACTGTTTTTT
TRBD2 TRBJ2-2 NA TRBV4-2 CASSQELAGDSGELFF TGTGCCAGCAGCCAAGAACTAGCGGGAGACTCCGGGGAGCTGTTTTTT
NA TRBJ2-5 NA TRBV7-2 CASKTSIAETQYF TGTGCCAGCAAGACTAGTATCGCCGAGACCCAGTACTTC
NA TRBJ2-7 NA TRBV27 CASSLWQSYEQYF TGTGCCAGCAGTTTATGGCAGTCCTACGAGCAGTACTTC
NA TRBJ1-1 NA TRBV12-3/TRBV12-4 CASSLRVTEAFF TGTGCCAGCAGTTTGAGGGTCACTGAAGCTTTCTTT
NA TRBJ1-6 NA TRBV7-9 CASSLTGPNSPLHF TGTGCCAGCAGCTTGACAGGTCCCAATTCACCCCTCCACTTT
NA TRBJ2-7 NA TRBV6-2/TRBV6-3 CASSYGLYEQYF TGTGCCAGCAGTTACGGACTCTACGAGCAGTACTTC
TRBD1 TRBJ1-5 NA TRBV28 CASSWTGNPISPQHF TGTGCCAGCAGCTGGACAGGGAACCCAATCAGCCCCCAGCATTTT
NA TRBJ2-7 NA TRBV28 CASLEGVNSYEQYF TGTGCCAGCCTTGAAGGGGTAAATTCCTACGAGCAGTACTTC
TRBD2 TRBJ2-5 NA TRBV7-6 CASSPNRLAQETQYF TGTGCCAGCAGCCCCAATCGACTAGCCCAAGAGACCCAGTACTTC
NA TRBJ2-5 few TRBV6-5 CASSYQGGRNGETQYF TGTGCCAGCAGTTATCAAGGAGGGAGGAACGGAGAGACCCAGTACTTC
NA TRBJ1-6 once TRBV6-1 CASSGKQGIRNSPLHF TGTGCCAGCAGTGGAAAACAGGGAATTCGTAATTCACCCCTCCACTTT
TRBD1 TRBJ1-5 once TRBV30 CAWRTTGGAGQPQHF TGTGCCTGGAGGACCACAGGGGGCGCGGGGCAGCCCCAGCATTTT